This T cell receptor (beta chain) is from a study of blood T cell repertoires in COVID-19 (dated by TCRdb to 2018 to 2021). Regarding the complete study: Collaborator samples came from the United States, Italy and Spain and covered acute and convalescent phases of COVID-19. The material from the prospective study consisted of cDNA or gDNA derived from T cells, B-cell-depleted T cells, or PBMCs. Subjects who had been exposed to COVID-19, were actively infected with it, or had recovered from it provided the deeply sampled blood TCRbeta repertoires that made up the dataset. A freely available public database, intended as a resource for researchers studying the immune response to SARS-CoV-2, is where the repertoires were released. Samples were obtained from the ongoing ImmuneRACE study (first 160 participants) and from 1,254 subjects provided by 6 global collaborators. The sample metadata nearly always contained a de-identified subject ID, COVID-19 status, age in years and sex. Where HLA class I and class II types were available, the types were taken from metadata supplied by the sample provider, not from assay-based typing. What the study reported, not specific to this receptor: The amount of clinical and demographic metadata varied by source and participant and was provided uncurated.

The CDR3 spans 16 residues, from the cysteine through the phenylalanine. Here the CDR3 DNA is all that survives: 48 bases in frame from base 1. Based on the germline V gene, the CDR1 and CDR2 sequences are LGHNA and YNFKEQ. V is reduced by 1 base and J by 6 bases, leaving a spacing of 15 bases between them. Collaborating institutions collected whole blood in K2EDTA tubes following their own protocols. For TCRbeta analysis, collaborators shipped samples in one of three forms: frozen whole blood, isolated PBMCs, or DNA extracted from either of those sample types. The immunoSEQ Assay, a bias-controlled multiplex PCR, was used to amplify TCRbeta CDR3 regions from genomic DNA. As for the authors' bioinformatics: Nucleated cell counts per sample were estimated from amplification of reference gene primers within the assay. To quantify the absolute abundance of each unique TCRbeta CDR3 rearrangement, sequence reads were collapsed and filtered. For each sample, productive Simpson clonality was calculated by taking the square root of Simpson's diversity index across productive rearrangements. TCRdb's version of the immuneACCESS table is confined to in-frame rearrangements and falls short of the full clone set. An unresolved V gene accounts for under half of the shortfall where checked; the remainder is of unknown origin. V and J calls and clone size follow that table, whereas D and trimming were derived from the DNA. This sample gives 250,000 to 300,000 clones in total; approximately 85% of them show up just once. The ten most abundant clones make up 11% of the sample.

This clone was seen a single time. What this receptor recognizes is not known. No qualities accompany the bases; no much larger clone lies one base away. Specimen: peripheral blood. This sequence was found in a woman aged 70-85 years with acute or convalescent COVID-19. The sequence links TRBV4-2 to TRBJ2-2; TRBD1 is possibly the D segment (6 matching bases). This receptor has the CDR3 CASSQGDRSSSGELFF. The DNA sequence is as follows: TGTGCCAGCAGCCAAGGAGACAGGTCATCATCCGGGGAGCTGTTTTTT.